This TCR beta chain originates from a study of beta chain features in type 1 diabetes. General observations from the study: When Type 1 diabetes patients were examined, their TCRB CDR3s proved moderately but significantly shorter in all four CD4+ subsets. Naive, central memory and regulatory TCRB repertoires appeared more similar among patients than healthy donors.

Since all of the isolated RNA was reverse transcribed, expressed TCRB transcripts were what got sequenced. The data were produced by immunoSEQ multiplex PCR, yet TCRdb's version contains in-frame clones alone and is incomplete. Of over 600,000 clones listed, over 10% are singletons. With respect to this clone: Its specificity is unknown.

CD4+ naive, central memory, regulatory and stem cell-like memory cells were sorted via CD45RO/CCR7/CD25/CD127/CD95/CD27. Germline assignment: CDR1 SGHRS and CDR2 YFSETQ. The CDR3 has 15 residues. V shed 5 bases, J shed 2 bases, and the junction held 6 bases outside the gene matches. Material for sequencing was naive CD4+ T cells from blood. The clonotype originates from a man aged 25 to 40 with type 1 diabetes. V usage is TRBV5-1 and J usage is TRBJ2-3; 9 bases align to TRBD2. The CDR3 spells CASSPGTSTTDTQYF. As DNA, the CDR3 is TGCGCCAGCAGTCCCGGGACTAGCACCACAGATACGCAGTATTTT.